This TCR beta chain originates from a study of regulatory T cells in long-lasting Graves disease. As for time point: newly diagnosed GD, antithyroid drugs for less than 3 months. Making the TCR library involved RNA that had been extracted from PBMCs. This clonotype was seen ten or more times. CDR3-region Arm-PCR and iRepertoire HTBI primers produced the TCR beta libraries. TCRdb re-called the multiplex PCR reads with MiXCR, one entry per CDR3 protein. Of over 450,000 distinct CDR3 sequences listed, around 12% were seen once; the top ten hold about 8.9%. Trimming cost V 6 bases and J 1 base; bases outside gene matches: 4. This CDR3 comprises 14 residues. Germline V lookup: CDR1 LNHDA, CDR2 SQIVND (reference sequence). The same sample was also studied in work on T cells in Graves' hyperthyroidism and ophthalmopathy. Per that paper: Patients aged 18 to 65 with hyperthyroidism were newly diagnosed, with duration under 2 months.

The source of this sequence is a woman in her 30s with Graves disease. The starting material was peripheral blood mononuclear cells (PBMCs), obtained at new diagnosis, from a patient treated with antithyroid drugs. The rearrangement uses TRBV19 and TRBJ2-7; 9 bases are shared with TRBD1. The CDR3 region is CASSTGQGSYEQYF. For the CDR3, the DNA is TGTGCCAGTAGCACCGGACAGGGGTCCTACGAGCAGTACTTC.